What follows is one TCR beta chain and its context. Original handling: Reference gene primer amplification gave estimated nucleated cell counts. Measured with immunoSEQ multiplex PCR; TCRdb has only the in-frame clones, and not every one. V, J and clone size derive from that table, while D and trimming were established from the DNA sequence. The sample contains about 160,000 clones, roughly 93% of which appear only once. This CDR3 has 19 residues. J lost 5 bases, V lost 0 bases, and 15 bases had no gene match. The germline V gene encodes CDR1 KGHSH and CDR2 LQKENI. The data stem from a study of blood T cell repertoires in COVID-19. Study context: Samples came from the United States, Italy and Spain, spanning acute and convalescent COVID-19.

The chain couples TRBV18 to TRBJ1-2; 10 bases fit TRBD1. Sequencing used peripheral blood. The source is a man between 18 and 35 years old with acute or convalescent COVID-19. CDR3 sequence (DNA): TGTGCCAGCTCACCACCTCCTGGGGACAGGGGACCCGGGGCATATGGCTACACCTTC. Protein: CASSPPPGDRGPGAYGYTF.